The 14 T cell receptor beta chains in this list originate from one sample, sequenced in a study of T cell responses to AZD1222 COVID-19 vaccine. The method was immunoSEQ multiplex PCR; TCRdb's version includes in-frame clones alone and lacks a portion of them. This table has about 85,000 clones, more than 75% appearing once. The specimen was peripheral blood, collected on day 0 of AZD1222 vaccination. These receptors were collected from an adult in good health.

The V gene is TRBV4-1, the J gene TRBJ1-2; D gene ambiguous. This CDR3 comprises 13 residues. The germline V and J ends were trimmed by 4 bases and 8 bases, with 14 bases remaining between them. The germline V gene has CDR1 MGHRA and CDR2 YSYEKL. The CDR3 spells CASSRTPGGGYTF. The CDR3 DNA reads as TGCGCCAGCAGCCGTACACCGGGCGGGGGCTACACCTTC.

The chain combines TRBV18 with TRBJ1-4; no clear D. The CDR3 runs to 13 residues. V shed 1 base and J shed 5 bases, with 5 bases lying between them. From germline, CDR1 is KGHSH and CDR2 LQKENI. The CDR3 bases are TGTGCCAGCTCACCACTCGAGAATGAAAAACTGTTTTTT. Translation: CASSPLENEKLFF.

The chain uses TRBV13 and TRBJ2-1; 7 bases align to TRBD1. Germline lookup yields CDR1 PRHDT and CDR2 FYEKMQ (reference sequence). The trim removed 3 bases at V and 3 bases at J, leaving 8 bases unmatched. The CDR3 length is 16 residues. CDR3 DNA: TGTGCCAGCAGCTTTTACCGGGACAGATACTACAATGAGCAGTTCTTC. Encoded protein: CASSFYRDRYYNEQFF.

CDR3 loop: CASSYPAGLRTEAFF. CDR3 nucleotide sequence: TGTGCCAGCAGTTACCCCGCAGGGCTGAGGACTGAAGCTTTCTTT. The chain recombines TRBV6-5 with TRBJ1-1; perhaps TRBD1 as D (5 bases). Trimming took off 2 bases at V and 5 bases at J, with 15 bases between the two ends. CDR3 length: 15 amino acids. The germline gives CDR1 MNHEY, CDR2 SVGAGI.

This chain uses TRBV11-1 with TRBJ1-1; possible D gene TRBD1, 6 bases. The CDR3 is made up of 14 amino acids. The germline V gene has CDR1 SGHAT and CDR2 FQDESV (reference sequence). V was trimmed by 5 bases and J by 8 bases, leaving 18 bases between them. The CDR3 reads CASSARTDVLEAFF. The CDR3 DNA follows: TGTGCCAGCAGCGCAAGGACAGACGTTCTAGAAGCTTTCTTT. Filled out from reference TRBV11-1 and TRBJ1-1, the complete variable domain reads EAEVAQSPRYKITEKSQAVAFWCDPISGHATLYWYRQILGQGPELLVQFQDESVVDDSQLPKDRFSAERLKGVDSTLKIQPAELGDSAMYLCASSARTDVLEAFFGQGTRLTVV.

V and J are TRBV6-5 and TRBJ1-1; 7 nucleotides agree with TRBD1. CDR1 MNHEY and CDR2 SVGAGI come from the germline V gene. This CDR3 contains 16 residues. V lost 0 bases and J lost 3; bases outside the gene matches: 7. CDR3 amino acids: CASSYSGTAGYTEAFF. The CDR3, as DNA: TGTGCCAGCAGTTACTCAGGGACAGCAGGATACACTGAAGCTTTCTTT.

The chain uses TRBV7-8 and TRBJ1-2; the match to TRBD1 covers 9 bases. J lost 9 bases, V lost 5 bases, and 10 bases had no gene match. The V gene's germline CDR1 is SGHVS and CDR2 FQNEAQ. The CDR3 covers 14 residues. CDR3 in amino acids: CASSPNTGGPSYTF. The CDR3 DNA follows: TGTGCCAGCAGCCCAAATACAGGGGGCCCAAGCTACACCTTC.

The V and J genes are TRBV9 and TRBJ2-1; D is possibly TRBD1 or TRBD2 (6 bases each). The germline V gene encodes CDR1 SGDLS and CDR2 YYNGEE. V lost 2 bases and J lost 0, with 15 bases in between. The CDR3 loop spans 17 amino acids. This CDR3 is CASSVRDTPSSYNEQFF. The CDR3 DNA sequence: TGTGCCAGCAGCGTGCGGGACACGCCGAGCTCCTACAATGAGCAGTTCTTC.

The V call is TRBV19, the J call TRBJ1-5; 7 bases agree with TRBD1. In germline, CDR1 is LNHDA, CDR2 SQIVND (reference sequence). The CDR3 covers 12 residues. V shed 5 bases and J 10 bases; nucleotides not matched to a gene: 5. The CDR3 loop is CASSRRQGPQHF. In DNA form, the CDR3 reads TGTGCCAGTAGTCGGCGACAGGGACCCCAGCATTTT. The variable domain in full, with the rest retrieved from reference TRBV19 and TRBJ1-5, is DGGITQSPKYLFRKEGQNVTLSCEQNLNHDAMYWYRQDPGQGLRLIYYSQIVNDFQKGDIAEGYSVSREKKESFPLTVTSAQKNPTAFYLCASSRRQGPQHFGDGTRLSIL.

This clone was seen a handful of times. V gene TRBV28 combines with J gene TRBJ2-7; TRBD1 might be the D (6 bases). Deletions cut 5 bases from V and 3 bases from J, with 8 bases between. This CDR3 has 12 amino acids. Germline V gives CDR1 MDHEN, CDR2 SYDVKM. CDR3 DNA: TGTGCCAGCAGTAGGGGGAGCTACGAGCAGTACTTC. Its protein is CASSRGSYEQYF.

This clone has a single count. The rearrangement uses TRBV5-5 and TRBJ1-4; D is ambiguous. The V end lost 5 bases, the J end lost 4 bases, and 6 bases lay between the germline ends. Germline V lookup: CDR1 SGHKS, CDR2 YYEKEE (reference sequence). The length of the CDR3 is 12 residues. The CDR3, as DNA: TGTGCCAGCAGACGACTTAATGAAAAACTGTTTTTT. It encodes CASRRLNEKLFF.

The V and J genes are TRBV7-9 and TRBJ1-2; D gene unclear. Germline V gene data show CDR1 as SEHNR and CDR2 as FQNEAQ (reference sequence). The CDR3 spans 14 residues. V lost 5 bases and J 2 bases, leaving 12 bases between the germline ends. This CDR3 is CASSPSSGNYGYTF. CDR3 DNA sequence: TGTGCCAGCAGCCCATCTTCCGGCAACTATGGCTACACCTTC.

The chain employs TRBV19 and TRBJ1-5; 9 positions agree with TRBD1. CDR1 and CDR2 (germline): LNHDA, SQIVND (reference sequence). The CDR3 consists of 14 residues. With 7 bases clipped from V and 7 bases from J, the junction kept 8 bases outside the gene matches. This CDR3 reads CASTLDRGSQPQHF. CDR3 DNA: TGTGCCAGTACCTTGGACAGGGGCTCGCAGCCCCAGCATTTT.

V and J are TRBV15 and TRBJ1-2; no firm D call. Per the germline V gene, CDR1 is LNHNV and CDR2 is YYDKDF (reference sequence). The V and J ends lost 0 bases and 6 bases respectively, with 8 bases between them. The CDR3 contains 13 residues. The CDR3 loop reads CATSRDHQNGYTF. For the CDR3, the DNA is TGTGCCACCAGCAGAGATCACCAGAATGGCTACACCTTC.